This T cell receptor beta chain was identified during a study of shared clonotypes between healthy human individuals (dated by TCRdb to the early 2020s). In the study overall: Three men and two women, aged 18 to 49 years, made up the cohort. For each donor, CD4 naive and CD4 memory were each run on three plates, CD8 naive on two plates, and CD8 memory on one plate. To estimate repertoire size and how much clonotypes are shared between individuals, the study performed deep sequencing of blood TCR repertoires from 4 to 6 healthy adults. To increase sequencing depth and limit assay-specific biases, TCR repertoire library preparation and sequencing were carried out by different laboratories using diverse techniques. Per donor, leukapheresis produced somewhere between about 0.94 and 8.9 billion PBMCs. Overall study results and their limits: Sampling was restricted to blood, and TCR repertoires in tissue are likely to differ from TCR repertoires in blood. Higher generation probabilities were observed for clonotypes shared by all four sorted-subset donors than for non-shared clonotypes. Larger estimated clonotype richness was generally found for naive subsets than for memory subsets. Incomplete sequencing was indicated by rarefaction of sorted-subset datasets, despite the large sequencing depth. The small number of donors limited the genetic and exposure-history diversity represented. Sharing across several donors was observed for roughly 5.4% of naive CD4, less than 4% of naive CD8, about 2.3% of memory CD4, and around 0.44% of memory CD8 clonotypes. Based on pairwise subsampling, the degree of clonotype sharing among donors was expected to be affected by sequencing depth.

Using the deep immunoSEQ assay, multiplex PCR amplified TCR CDR3 regions from genomic DNA. Extracted genomic DNA from each cell subset was spread evenly across all wells of several immunoSEQ 96-well plates, with each plate serving as a replicate. Each replicate PCR for sorted subsets received 200 ng genomic DNA, equal to some 32,000 T cell genomes. Purified libraries were measured with a Qubit 3.0 fluorometer, size-checked on a Bioanalyzer 2100, and measured again with the KAPA Library Quantification kit. Every immunoSEQ 96-well plate was sequenced on a separate single-read 150-cycle Illumina NextSeq 550 flow cell. Per the source publication's procedure: The immunoSEQ output contained only junctional sequences without quality scores, so filtering could not match that applied to full-length reads. To assign V/J genes and CDR3, sequences were annotated using PyIR, a Python wrapper for IgBLAST v1.9, with IMGT germline references. Any read was removed if the V/J assignment was weak (E-value above 1e-6), the CDR3 was missing, or the read contained stop codons, out-of-frame junctions, or ambiguous translated residues. V3J clonotypes were defined as sequences sharing an identical inferred V gene, J gene, and CDR3 amino acid sequence. Percentage overlap between repertoires was computed as shared unique clonotypes divided by the size of the smaller repertoire. RTK rarefaction, the Chao1 estimator, and Recon v2.1 estimates of unobserved clonotypes were used to assess repertoire richness. Generation probabilities were computed with OLGA for all TCRbeta clonotypes obtained by the gDNA method from several donors. TCRdb provides this immuneACCESS table in a form limited to in-frame rearrangements. Some clones are lacking; in checked studies, under half of them reflect an unresolved V gene, and why the rest are absent is not known. D and trimming come from the DNA, and the V and J calls and clone size come from that table. The sample table lists approximately 2.4 million clones, 90% to 96% of them with a count of one. In total, the top ten clones hold roughly 0.13% of the sample.

As to this clone: Its target antigen remains unknown. Base qualities are not recorded, but no much larger clone differs from it by a single base.

The donors were healthy, HIV-negative adults who had no recently reported acute infections or vaccinations. Every donor was a Caucasian adult living in Nashville, Tennessee, USA. Magnetic negative selection was used to enrich CD4+ T cells, after which naive cells were positively selected on CD45RA and the negative fraction became the memory subset. Blood was collected by leukapheresis, and PBMCs were isolated by Ficoll-Histopaque density gradient centrifugation and then cryopreserved in liquid nitrogen vapor phase. Purity and quantity of every magnetically sorted T cell population were checked by analytical flow cytometry. From each sorted fraction, genomic DNA was isolated and quantified by UV absorbance on a Nanodrop 2000c. The V and J ends are trimmed by 2 bases and 6 bases, leaving 8 bases between them. In the germline V gene, CDR1 corresponds to MNHNS and CDR2 to SASEGT. Measured from the cysteine to the phenylalanine, the CDR3 is 12 residues long. The read is trimmed to its CDR3 DNA, 36 bases read in frame from base 1.

Source material: naive CD4+ T cells sorted from blood. In light of the paper, this sample's cell subset or site label describes: CD45RA+ positively selected. This TCR was sampled from a man younger than 35 in good health. The V gene is TRBV6-1 and the J gene is TRBJ2-7; TRBD1 might be the D gene, on 5 matching bases. In nucleotides, the sequence is TGTGCCAGCAGTGAAACAGGTTTCGAGCAGTACTTC. Protein translation: CASSETGFEQYF.